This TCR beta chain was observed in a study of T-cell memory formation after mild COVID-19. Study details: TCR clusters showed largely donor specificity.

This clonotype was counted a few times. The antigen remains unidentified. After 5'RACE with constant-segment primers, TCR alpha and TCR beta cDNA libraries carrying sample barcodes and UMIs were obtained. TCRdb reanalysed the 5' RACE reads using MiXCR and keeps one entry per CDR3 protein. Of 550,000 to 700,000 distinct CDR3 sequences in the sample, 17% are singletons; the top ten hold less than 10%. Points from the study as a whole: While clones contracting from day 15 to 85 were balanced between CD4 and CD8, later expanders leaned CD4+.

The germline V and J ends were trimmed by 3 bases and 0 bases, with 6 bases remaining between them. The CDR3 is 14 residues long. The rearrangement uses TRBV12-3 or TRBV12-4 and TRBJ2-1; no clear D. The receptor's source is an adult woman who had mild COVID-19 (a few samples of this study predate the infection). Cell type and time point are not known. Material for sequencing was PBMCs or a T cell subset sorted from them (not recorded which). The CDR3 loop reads CASSLPGSYNEQFF. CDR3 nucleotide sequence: TGTGCCAGCAGTTTGCCCGGCTCCTACAATGAGCAGTTCTTC.